A selection of T cell receptor beta chains follows, all from one sample in a study of cytomegalovirus exposure and HLA in healthy donors. Measured with immunoSEQ multiplex PCR; TCRdb has only the in-frame clones, and not every one. The sample contains approximately 300,000 clones, about nine tenths of which appear only once. The specimen sequenced was PBMCs. The receptors come from a woman aged 18 to 35 in good health and CMV-seronegative. Each CDR3 is given with its conserved first and last residue. The D gene is left open where the match is weak. Size tells how often a clone was seen (once, few, many) or the class of an expanded clone, and some rows leave it out.

V: TRBV18
size: .
D: .
J: TRBJ1-1
DNA: TGTGCCAGCTCACCACAAGAGTGGGGGCTCATGAACACTGAAGCTTTCTTT
CDR3: CASSPQEWGLMNTEAFF

V: TRBV5-1
size: .
D: TRBD2
J: TRBJ2-3
DNA: TGCGCCAGCAGCTTCGGTACTAGCGGCACAGATACGCAGTATTTT
CDR3: CASSFGTSGTDTQYF

V: TRBV19
size: .
D: TRBD2
J: TRBJ2-2
DNA: TGTGCCAGCTGCGGGACTAGAGGGACCGGGGAGCTGTTTTTT
CDR3: CASCGTRGTGELFF

V: TRBV27
size: many
D: TRBD2
J: TRBJ2-1
DNA: TGTGCCAGCAGTCCCTCAGGGTGGGAGGGTTACAATGAGCAGTTCTTC
CDR3: CASSPSGWEGYNEQFF

V: TRBV7-6
size: .
D: TRBD2
J: TRBJ2-7
DNA: TGTGCCAGCAGCTTACAGGGACTAGCCTACGAGCAGTACTTC
CDR3: CASSLQGLAYEQYF

V: TRBV4-1
size: .
D: .
J: TRBJ2-7
DNA: TGCGCCAGCAGCCCACTAGGTGCCTACGAGCAGTACTTC
CDR3: CASSPLGAYEQYF

V: TRBV10-3
size: .
D: TRBD2
J: TRBJ2-7
DNA: TGTGCCATCACTGTGGCTGGGTTGAAAGGGACTAGCGGGAACAACGAGCAGTACTTC
CDR3: CAITVAGLKGTSGNNEQYF

V: TRBV7-9
size: .
D: .
J: TRBJ1-2
DNA: TGTGCCAGCAGCTTTTGGGGGGAAGGATATGGCTACACCTTC
CDR3: CASSFWGEGYGYTF

V: TRBV11-1
size: .
D: TRBD2
J: TRBJ2-1
DNA: TGTGCCAGCAGCTTAATAGCGGGGGGCCTCAATGAGCAGTTCTTC
CDR3: CASSLIAGGLNEQFF

V: TRBV12-5
size: .
D: TRBD2
J: TRBJ2-5
DNA: TGTGCTAGTGGTCCAGGGACTAGCGGGAGGGCATGGGAGACCCAGTACTTC
CDR3: CASGPGTSGRAWETQYF

V: TRBV7-6
size: .
D: TRBD1
J: TRBJ1-1
DNA: TGTGCCAGCAGCTTGGGACAGGGGACTTTGAACACTGAAGCTTTCTTT
CDR3: CASSLGQGTLNTEAFF

V: TRBV6-6
size: .
D: TRBD2
J: TRBJ2-1
DNA: TGTGCCAGCAGTCTCGGACTAGCCCGCTCCTACAATGAGCAGTTCTTC
CDR3: CASSLGLARSYNEQFF

V: TRBV6-5
size: .
D: TRBD1
J: TRBJ2-7
DNA: TGTGCCAGCAGTTACGTAACCGGGACAGAGACCTACGAGCAGTACTTC
CDR3: CASSYVTGTETYEQYF

V: TRBV9
size: once
D: .
J: TRBJ1-5
DNA: TGTGCCAGCAGCCGGACAGACCTTAGCAATCAGCCCCAGCATTTT
CDR3: CASSRTDLSNQPQHF

V: TRBV4-1
size: .
D: .
J: TRBJ1-2
DNA: TGCGCCAGCAGCCAAGTTAGGGCCGGGGTGACCTATGGCTACACCTTC
CDR3: CASSQVRAGVTYGYTF

V: TRBV2
size: .
D: .
J: TRBJ2-7
DNA: TGTGCCAGCCAAGGAGCAAACTACGAGCAGTACTTC
CDR3: CASQGANYEQYF

V: TRBV5-1
size: .
D: .
J: TRBJ2-1
DNA: TGCGCCAGCAGCTTTACAGCGGCAGCCTACAATGAGCAGTTCTTC
CDR3: CASSFTAAAYNEQFF

V: TRBV5-6
size: .
D: .
J: TRBJ2-5
DNA: TGTGCCAGCAGCATAGTCATCCAAGAGACCCAGTACTTC
CDR3: CASSIVIQETQYF

V: TRBV7-3
size: .
D: .
J: TRBJ2-7
DNA: TGTGCCAGCAGCTGGAGGGTCGAGCAGTACTTC
CDR3: CASSWRVEQYF

V: TRBV20-1
size: once
D: .
J: TRBJ2-3
DNA: TGCAGTGTAAGAAGGGGGGATACGCAGTATTTT
CDR3: CSVRRGDTQYF

V: TRBV28
size: .
D: .
J: TRBJ2-7
DNA: TGTGCCAGCAGCCCCGGGTACGAGGGATCCGAGCAGTACTTC
CDR3: CASSPGYEGSEQYF

V: TRBV18
size: .
D: TRBD1
J: TRBJ1-2
DNA: TGTGCCAGCTCACCCTGGACAGGGGAGGAGTATGGCTACACCTTC
CDR3: CASSPWTGEEYGYTF

V: TRBV5-4
size: .
D: .
J: TRBJ2-2
DNA: TGTGCCAGCAGTCAACCCCCAGGGGTCACCGGGGAGCTGTTTTTT
CDR3: CASSQPPGVTGELFF

V: TRBV27
size: once
D: .
J: TRBJ2-7
DNA: TGTGCCAGCAGTTCGTTAGACAGGAGCTACGAGCAGTACTTC
CDR3: CASSSLDRSYEQYF

V: TRBV5-6
size: .
D: TRBD1
J: TRBJ1-4
DNA: TGTGCCAGCAGCCGGTCGGGGACAGGAAAGGAAAAACTGTTTTTT
CDR3: CASSRSGTGKEKLFF

V: TRBV2
size: .
D: TRBD1
J: TRBJ2-5
DNA: TGTGCCAGCAGCTTCCCGACAGGGGGCAGGGAGACCCAGTACTTC
CDR3: CASSFPTGGRETQYF

V: TRBV6-5
size: .
D: TRBD1
J: TRBJ2-1
DNA: TGTGCCAGCAGTTACGTGACAGGGGGATACAATGAGCAGTTCTTC
CDR3: CASSYVTGGYNEQFF

V: TRBV5-6
size: .
D: .
J: TRBJ1-1
DNA: TGTGCCAGCAGCTTGGGAGGGAACACTGAAGCTTTCTTT
CDR3: CASSLGGNTEAFF

V: TRBV6-5
size: .
D: TRBD1
J: TRBJ2-7
DNA: TGTGCCAGCAGTCGAGCAGGGGGCTCCTACGAGCAGTACTTC
CDR3: CASSRAGGSYEQYF

V: TRBV27
size: .
D: .
J: TRBJ2-7
DNA: .
CDR3: CASSLRARGEQYF

V: TRBV28
size: .
D: TRBD1
J: TRBJ1-1
DNA: TGTGCCAGCAGTATCGCCGGGACAGGGAACACTGAAGCTTTCTTT
CDR3: CASSIAGTGNTEAFF

V: TRBV28
size: .
D: .
J: TRBJ2-7
DNA: TGTGCCAGCAGTCTAGACAGCCCCTACGAGCAGTACTTC
CDR3: CASSLDSPYEQYF

V: TRBV5-1
size: .
D: .
J: TRBJ1-5
DNA: TGCGCCGGCGGGGGACGGCGCAATCAGCCCCAGCATTTT
CDR3: CAGGGRRNQPQHF

V: TRBV27
size: .
D: TRBD2
J: TRBJ2-7
DNA: TGTGCCAGCAGCGCGGGAGGGATCTCCTACGAGCAGTACTTC
CDR3: CASSAGGISYEQYF

V: TRBV4-3
size: .
D: TRBD2
J: TRBJ2-2
DNA: TGCGCCAGCAGCCAGCCTGGACTAGCGGCGAACACCGGGGAGCTGTTTTTT
CDR3: CASSQPGLAANTGELFF

V: TRBV29-1
size: .
D: TRBD1
J: TRBJ2-1
DNA: TGCAGCGTTGAAGCCGGGACAGGGTATGAGCAGTTCTTC
CDR3: CSVEAGTGYEQFF

V: TRBV5-1
size: .
D: .
J: TRBJ2-2
DNA: TGCGCCAGCAGCTTGGCGGGGGAGACCGGGGAGCTGTTTTTT
CDR3: CASSLAGETGELFF